The clone carrying this T cell receptor (beta chain) was counted many times. The antigen is undetermined. The record originates from a study of CD8 T cells in ankylosing spondylitis. Study-level results: A motif of 7 or 8 highly homologous TCR beta variants was seen as apparently characteristic of ankylosing spondylitis blood.

CDR3 length: 14 residues. V was cut by 2 bases and J by 1 base, with 8 bases left in between. With molecular barcodes, quantitative 5'-RACE was used to make the TCR beta libraries. One entry per CDR3 protein results from TCRdb running MiXCR on the 5' RACE reads. Here the sample spans around 130,000 distinct CDR3 sequences, over 6.5% being singletons. The material sequenced was blood, either unsorted or a sorted T cell fraction (not recorded which). This TCR was sampled from a male donor with ankylosing spondylitis or in good health (not recorded which). The chain recombines TRBV12-3 or TRBV12-4 with TRBJ1-1; D is unresolved. CDR3 sequence (DNA): TGTGCCAGCAGTTTAAGAATAGGGAACACTGAAGCTTTCTTT. Protein product: CASSLRIGNTEAFF.